Below, 29 T cell receptor beta chains from the same sample are listed, as sequenced in a study of cytotoxic CD8 clonotypes in ibrutinib-treated CLL. Assay: immunoSEQ multiplex PCR; the TCRdb copy retains only in-frame clones and omits some. This table holds 45,000 or so clones, about 50% found once. The sample was PBMCs, taken after 24 months of ibrutinib treatment. The receptor set was obtained from a human donor with chronic lymphocytic leukemia.

The table lists this clone with a few counts. The chain joins TRBV4-2 to TRBJ1-5; D is uncertain. Between the trimmed V and J ends, which lost 0 bases and 10 bases, there was a span of 16 bases. The germline V gene has CDR1 LGHNA and CDR2 YNFKEQ. This CDR3 has 15 amino acids. In DNA form, the CDR3 reads TGTGCCAGCAGCCAAGACAGCTCCATCCCGCACCCCCAGCATTTT. Translation: CASSQDSSIPHPQHF.

The V call is TRBV6-1, the J call TRBJ1-5; D uncertain. V shed 11 bases and J shed 4 bases, with 12 bases lying between them. Looked up from germline, CDR1 is MNHNS and CDR2 is SASEGT. CDR3 length equals 12 residues. CDR3 loop: CAARETNQPQHF. The CDR3 DNA reads as TGTGCCGCCCGAGAGACTAATCAGCCCCAGCATTTT.

The chain combines TRBV5-6 with TRBJ2-7, with D possibly being TRBD1 (5 bases). The CDR3 loop spans 15 amino acids. The V gene's germline CDR1 is SGHDT and CDR2 YYEEEE. V lost 0 bases and J lost 2, with 12 bases in between. The CDR3, as DNA: TGTGCCAGCAGCTTGGGCCCTGACAGTACCTACGAGCAGTACTTC. Translating it yields CASSLGPDSTYEQYF.

This clone was seen ten or more times. The chain links TRBV5-1 to TRBJ1-6; 9 bases are a match to TRBD1. This CDR3 contains 16 residues. Per the germline V gene, CDR1 is SGHRS and CDR2 is YFSETQ. J gave up 7 bases and V 5 bases, and 10 bases lay outside the gene matches. CDR3: CASRFHDRGENSPLHF. CDR3 in DNA: TGCGCCAGCAGGTTCCACGACAGGGGGGAGAATTCACCCCTCCACTTT.

The CDR3 protein is CASGEGQGNYEQYF. DNA for the CDR3: TGTGCCAGTGGAGAGGGACAGGGCAACTACGAGCAGTACTTC. The chain has TRBV2 and TRBJ2-7; 9 positions agree with TRBD1. V shed 9 bases, J shed 3 bases, and the junction held 9 bases outside the gene matches. The germline CDR1 and CDR2 sequences are SNHLY and FYNNEI. This CDR3 region has 14 residues.

The rearrangement uses TRBV2 and TRBJ2-3; D remains ambiguous. CDR1 is SNHLY, CDR2 FYNNEI, per germline. There are 14 residues in the CDR3. Trimming took off 2 bases at V and 8 bases at J, with 14 bases between the two ends. The CDR3 DNA follows: TGTGCCAGCAGTGAAATGGAGAGTTCGGCTACGCAGTATTTT. Amino acid sequence: CASSEMESSATQYF. The entire variable domain, with the rest obtained from reference TRBV2 and TRBJ2-3, is as follows: EPEVTQTPSHQVTQMGQEVILRCVPISNHLYFYWYRQILGQKVEFLVSFYNNEISEKSEIFDDQFSVERPDGSNFTLKIRSTKLEDSAMYFCASSEMESSATQYFGPGTRLTVL.

In its sample, this clone is medium-sized (0.01 to 0.1%). V and J are TRBV4-1 and TRBJ2-7; 7 bases are a match to TRBD1. The CDR3 extends over 16 amino acids. Trimming cost V 0 bases and J 3 bases; bases outside gene matches: 8. Germline lookup yields CDR1 MGHRA and CDR2 YSYEKL. Written as DNA, the CDR3 is TGCGCCAGCAGCCAAGAGATGGGGACAGAAAACTACGAGCAGTACTTC. Its protein product is CASSQEMGTENYEQYF.

At least ten counts were recorded for this clone. The chain combines TRBV6-1 with TRBJ1-2; a weak D match, TRBD1 (5 bases). The length of the CDR3 is 15 residues. The germline V gene has CDR1 MNHNS and CDR2 SASEGT. The germline V and J ends were trimmed by 1 base and 4 bases, with 13 bases remaining between them. CDR3 coding DNA: TGTGCCAGCAGTGAAGTGGGGGGGTCTATCTATGGCTACACCTTC. The encoded protein is CASSEVGGSIYGYTF.

The J gene is TRBJ2-1, the V gene TRBV5-8; D is possibly TRBD1 or TRBD2 (6 bases each). Germline lookup yields CDR1 SGHTS and CDR2 YDEGEE. V was shortened by 4 bases and J by 6 bases, with 14 bases between the two germline ends. This CDR3 is built from 14 residues. The CDR3 region is CASSGGQGGNEQFF. The CDR3 region has the DNA TGTGCCAGCAGCGGGGGGCAGGGCGGCAATGAGCAGTTCTTC. Full variable domain (outside the CDR3, taken from reference TRBV5-8 and TRBJ2-1): EAGVTQSPTHLIKTRGQQATLRCSPISGHTSVYWYQQALGLGLQFLLWYDEGEERNRGNFPPRFSGRQFPNYSSELNVNALELEDSALYLCASSGGQGGNEQFFGPGTRLTVL.

This clone was seen a handful of times. The chain couples TRBV7-6 to TRBJ2-1; TRBD2 aligns across 9 bases. Germline V CDR1 and CDR2: SGHVS, FNYEAQ. The CDR3 runs 16 residues. With 2 bases clipped from V and 4 bases from J, the junction kept 6 bases outside the gene matches. The CDR3 DNA is TGTGCCAGCAGCTTATTGTCCAGCGGGGGGTACAATGAGCAGTTCTTC. This gives the protein CASSLLSSGGYNEQFF.

The chain recombines TRBV5-6 with TRBJ1-1; tentative D call: TRBD1 (6 bases). This CDR3 has 15 amino acids. V was trimmed by 0 bases and J by 8 bases, leaving 17 bases between them. CDR1 is SGHDT, CDR2 YYEEEE, per germline. CDR3 bases: TGTGCCAGCAGCTTGGTGGAGCGACCCGGGACAGAAGCTTTCTTT. Encoded protein: CASSLVERPGTEAFF.

In DNA form, the CDR3 reads TGTGCCAGCAGCCGGTGGACTAGCGGGGGGGCCACAGAGACCCAGTACTTC. Amino acids: CASSRWTSGGATETQYF. This rearrangement joins TRBV11-2 to TRBJ2-5; 15 bases line up with TRBD2. This CDR3 is 17 amino acids long. Unmatched junction bases numbered 8, after V lost 5 bases and J lost 4 bases. Germline lookup yields CDR1 SGHAT and CDR2 FQNNGV.

This clone was seen more than once but under ten times. The rearrangement joins TRBV5-4 to TRBJ2-3, with 7 bases fitting TRBD2. Per germline, CDR1 SGHNT and CDR2 YYREEE (reference sequence). The CDR3 contains 18 residues. The junction had 20 bases not matched to a gene; V was cut back by 10 bases and J by 0 bases. The CDR3 loop is CAATSGGGGPISTDTQYF. The DNA for the CDR3 is TGTGCCGCGACCTCGGGTGGCGGGGGTCCGATCAGCACAGATACGCAGTATTTT.

The chain carries TRBV6-1 and TRBJ2-5, with D tentatively TRBD1 (6 bases). Between the trimmed V and J ends, which lost 6 bases and 4 bases, there was a span of 12 bases. The CDR3 consists of 13 residues. The germline CDR1 and CDR2 sequences are MNHNS and SASEGT. The CDR3 coding sequence is TGTGCCAGCAGCCGGGACACTCCAGAGACCCAGTACTTC. This codes for CASSRDTPETQYF.

The genes are TRBV6-1 and TRBJ1-5; D gene unclear. Germline lookup yields CDR1 MNHNS and CDR2 SASEGT. The CDR3 consists of 14 residues. V was cut by 10 bases and J by 0 bases, with 13 bases left in between. The CDR3 nucleotides read TGTGCCACCCGGGAGAACCATAGCAATCAGCCCCAGCATTTT. Amino acids: CATRENHSNQPQHF.

The genes are TRBV19 and TRBJ1-3, with 8 bases matching TRBD1. Germline assignment: CDR1 LNHDA and CDR2 SQIVND (reference sequence). CDR3 length: 14 amino acids. V was pared by 8 bases and J by 0 bases, with 3 bases of the junction left unmatched. In DNA form, the CDR3 reads TGTGCCAGTTACAGGGGGGACTCTGGAAACACCATATATTTT. Translation: CASYRGDSGNTIYF.

There are a few counts of this clone. The chain recombines TRBV19 with TRBJ2-5; a weak D match, TRBD1 (5 bases). CDR1 is LNHDA and CDR2 is SQIVND in the germline V gene (reference sequence). The CDR3 extends over 12 amino acids. V was cut by 6 bases and J by 2 bases, with 7 bases left in between. CDR3 sequence reads: CASRAGQETQYF. The CDR3 nucleotides read TGTGCCAGTAGGGCAGGGCAAGAGACCCAGTACTTC.

The chain joins TRBV5-1 to TRBJ2-5; 7 bases are shared with TRBD1. CDR3 length equals 14 residues. Trimming took 5 bases from V and 5 from J; bases not matched to a gene: 9. Germline CDR1 SGHRS, CDR2 YFSETQ. The CDR3, as DNA: TGCGCCAGCAGGCTTGGGACAGCTGGGGAGACCCAGTACTTC. Translation: CASRLGTAGETQYF.

The chain links TRBV7-9 to TRBJ1-4; D not resolved. In germline, CDR1 is SEHNR, CDR2 FQNEAQ (reference sequence). The CDR3 loop spans 16 amino acids. V dropped 5 bases and J dropped 5 bases, with 18 bases sitting between them. CDR3 in DNA: TGTGCCAGCAGCGCACGTCCAGCAGGCCAAAATGAAAAACTGTTTTTT. As protein: CASSARPAGQNEKLFF.

The chain has TRBV19 and TRBJ2-3; D may be TRBD1 or TRBD2 (6 bases each). CDR1 is LNHDA, CDR2 SQIVND, per germline (reference sequence). The CDR3 runs 17 residues. V was cut by 3 bases and J by 3 bases, with 19 bases left in between. The chain's CDR3 is CASSIKASEGGTDTQYF. The DNA for the CDR3 is TGTGCCAGTAGTATTAAGGCTAGCGAAGGGGGGACAGATACGCAGTATTTT.

Only a few counts were recorded for this clone. The CDR3 here is CASRRGGTEAFF. The CDR3 DNA follows: TGTGCCAGCAGAAGGGGTGGCACTGAAGCTTTCTTT. The rearrangement links TRBV27 to TRBJ1-1; perhaps TRBD1 as D (5 bases). The germline V and J ends were trimmed by 6 bases and 4 bases, with 9 bases remaining between them. Germline V CDR1 and CDR2: MNHEY, SMNVEV (reference sequence). There are 12 residues in the CDR3.

This clone was seen once. V and J are TRBV14 and TRBJ2-7, with D possibly being TRBD1 or TRBD2 (5 bases each). V dropped 4 bases and J dropped 9 bases, with 16 bases sitting between them. The CDR3 totals 13 residues. The germline CDR1 and CDR2 sequences are SGHDN and FVKESK. This CDR3 reads CASSLSRGVAQYF. As DNA, the CDR3 is TGTGCCAGCAGCCTTTCACGAGGGGTTGCGCAGTACTTC.

This sequence joins TRBV15 and TRBJ2-2; no clear D gene. Germline V gene sequence: CDR1 LNHNV, CDR2 YYDKDF (reference sequence). The ends were cut back, 1 base at V and 0 bases at J, with 6 bases in the middle. The CDR3 extends over 15 amino acids. In nucleotides, the CDR3 is TGTGCCACCAGCAGAGTATCCGCGAACACCGGGGAGCTGTTTTTT. Translation: CATSRVSANTGELFF.

The V gene is TRBV11-2, the J gene TRBJ2-7; D is unresolved. V shed 5 bases and J shed 0 bases, with 8 bases lying between them. The CDR3 is made up of 13 amino acids. Germline assignment: CDR1 SGHAT and CDR2 FQNNGV. The CDR3 here is CASSPAHSYEQYF. The CDR3 DNA is TGTGCCAGCAGCCCCGCACACTCCTACGAGCAGTACTTC.

J is TRBJ2-1 and V is TRBV5-3, with 7 bases lining up with TRBD1. TRBV5-3 is an ORF; its function is uncertain. J was trimmed by 7 bases and V by 3 bases; bases with no gene match: 4. This CDR3 has 13 residues. CDR3 residues: CARSWRQGNEQFF. In DNA form, the CDR3 reads TGTGCCAGAAGCTGGAGACAGGGAAATGAGCAGTTCTTC.

J is TRBJ2-7 and V is TRBV6-7; D may correspond to TRBD1 or TRBD2 (5 bases each). TRBV6-7 is annotated as an ORF whose role is uncertain. The CDR3 length is 14 residues. With 5 bases removed from V and 3 bases from J, the gap between germline ends came to 14 bases. CDR3 in DNA: TGTGCCAGCAGTAACCCCAGGGAGTTCTACGAGCAGTACTTC. It translates to CASSNPREFYEQYF.

V is TRBV29-1 and J is TRBJ2-2, with 10 bases that match TRBD1. This CDR3 has 13 amino acids. V gave up 4 bases and J gave up 4 bases; unmatched junction bases: 0. Looked up from germline, CDR1 is SQVTM and CDR2 is ANQGSEA. The DNA of the CDR3 is TGCAGCGTTGGGACAGGGGGCACCGGGGAGCTGTTTTTT. This sequence encodes CSVGTGGTGELFF.

This chain joins TRBV5-1 and TRBJ2-3, with D unresolved. CDR1 is SGHRS and CDR2 is YFSETQ in the germline V gene. CDR3 length: 15 amino acids. The ends were cut back, 2 bases at V and 0 bases at J, with 10 bases in the middle. This CDR3 reads CASSLNGYSTDTQYF. The CDR3 nucleotides read TGCGCCAGCAGCTTAAACGGTTATAGCACAGATACGCAGTATTTT.

There are a few counts of this clone. This chain uses TRBV4-1 with TRBJ2-7; D may be TRBD2 (5 bases). The length of the CDR3 is 16 residues. Germline CDR1 is MGHRA and CDR2 is YSYEKL. The V end lost 0 bases, the J end lost 0 bases, and 12 bases lay between the germline ends. This CDR3 is CASSQDLGMGSYEQYF. The CDR3 DNA is TGCGCCAGCAGCCAAGATCTCGGGATGGGCTCCTACGAGCAGTACTTC.